This T cell receptor beta chain was obtained from a study of blood T cell repertoires in COVID-19. Study information: The origin of the acute and convalescent COVID-19 samples was the United States, Italy and Spain.

The CDR3 loop spans 14 amino acids. V lost 0 bases and J lost 1, with 6 bases in between. Per germline, CDR1 LGHNA and CDR2 YSLEER. In the study's own analysis: Amplification of reference gene primers was used by the study to estimate nucleated cell counts. Sequencing was performed with immunoSEQ multiplex PCR; in TCRdb, only in-frame clones are kept and a portion is missing. V, J and clone size are taken as reported in that table, and D and trimming were inferred from the DNA itself. The sample has roughly 95,000 clones, about four fifths seen once. The table lists this clone with a few counts. The source material was peripheral blood. The TCR comes from a man of 80 years or more with acute or convalescent COVID-19. The chain carries TRBV4-3 and TRBJ1-1, with D maybe TRBD1 (6 bases). The chain's CDR3 is CASSQDRGNTEAFF. In DNA form, the CDR3 reads TGCGCCAGCAGCCAAGACAGGGGGAACACTGAAGCTTTCTTT.